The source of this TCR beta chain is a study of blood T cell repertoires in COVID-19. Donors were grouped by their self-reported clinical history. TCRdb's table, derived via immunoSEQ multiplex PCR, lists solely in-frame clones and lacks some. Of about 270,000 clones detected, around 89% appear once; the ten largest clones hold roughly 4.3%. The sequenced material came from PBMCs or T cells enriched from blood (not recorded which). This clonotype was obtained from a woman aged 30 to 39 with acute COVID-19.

The CDR3 DNA reads TGTGCCAGCAGTCCAATAGCGGGAGGGCCTAGCACAGATACGCAGTATTTT. Translated, it gives CASSPIAGGPSTDTQYF. The genes are TRBV27 and TRBJ2-3; 11 nucleotides match TRBD2. The CDR3 totals 17 residues. Germline CDR1 is MNHEY and CDR2 is SMNVEV (reference sequence). With 5 bases clipped from V and 0 bases from J, the junction kept 7 bases outside the gene matches.